The present entry profiles one T cell receptor beta chain with its context. Its cognate antigen is unknown. These data belong to a study of CD8 T cells in ankylosing spondylitis. Each CDR3 protein gets one entry after TCRdb re-called the 5' RACE reads with MiXCR. Altogether 240,000 or so distinct CDR3 sequences are present, over 8.5% being singletons, with the ten largest covering 6% to 7.5%. Study results and caveats: Disease-linked clones were reportedly significantly enriched in matched ankylosing spondylitis synovial fluid. Earlier authors reported some of these motif variants in reactive arthritis synovial fluid and blood. Fewer than ten highly homologous variants made up a TCR beta motif that seemed to typify ankylosing spondylitis blood.

The V gene's germline CDR1 is MDHEN and CDR2 SYDVKM. CDR3 length: 15 amino acids. Losses at the gene ends were 2 bases for V and 6 bases for J; bases not matched to a gene: 3. This TCR was recovered from a male donor with ankylosing spondylitis or in good health (not recorded which). The V and J genes are TRBV28 and TRBJ2-2; TRBD2 agrees at 10 bases. The sequenced sample consisted of blood, either unsorted or a sorted T cell fraction (not recorded which). This CDR3 is CASSLLSGRSGELFF. CDR3 in DNA: TGTGCCAGCAGTTTACTTAGCGGGAGGTCCGGGGAGCTGTTTTTT.